This T cell receptor (beta chain) derives from a study of T cells in Graves' hyperthyroidism and ophthalmopathy. Study observations and caveats: The majority of expanded thyroid clonotypes above 0.001 also appeared in blood. Ophthalmopathy stood apart from stable hyperthyroidism in a 13 V-J model.

The CDR3 contains 13 residues. Germline CDR1 reads SGHAT; CDR2 reads FQNNGV. In its sample, this clonotype was seen a few times. Its antigen is as yet unknown. Given a much more abundant clone one base away, this may be a read error. Amplification of TCR beta CDR3 regions was performed using RNA transcripts as template. TCR CDR3 regions were first amplified by RT-PCR with HTBI primers. TCRdb used MiXCR to reprocess the multiplex PCR reads, holding one entry per CDR3 protein. This sample carries about 300,000 distinct CDR3 sequences, roughly an eighth of them seen once, and the ten largest clones take 7.9%.

This clonotype was obtained from a woman between 40 and 50 years old with Graves' hyperthyroidism. This chain links TRBV11-2 with TRBJ2-5; possibly TRBD2 for D (6 bases). Sequencing was performed on blood. The CDR3 DNA reads as TGTGCCAGCAGGGAAACTAGCATAGAGGCCCAGTACTTC. The encoded protein is CASRETSIEAQYF.